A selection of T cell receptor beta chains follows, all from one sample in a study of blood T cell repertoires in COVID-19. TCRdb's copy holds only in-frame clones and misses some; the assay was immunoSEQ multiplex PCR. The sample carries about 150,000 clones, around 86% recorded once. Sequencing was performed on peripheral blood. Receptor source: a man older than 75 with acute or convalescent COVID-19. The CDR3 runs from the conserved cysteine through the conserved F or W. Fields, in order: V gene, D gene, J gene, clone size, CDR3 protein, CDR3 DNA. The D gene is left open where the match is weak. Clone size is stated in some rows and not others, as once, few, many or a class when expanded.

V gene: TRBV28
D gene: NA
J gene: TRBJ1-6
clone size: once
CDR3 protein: CASSSGGSIPLHF
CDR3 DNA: TGTGCCAGCAGTTCTGGGGGCAGTATTCCCCTCCACTTT

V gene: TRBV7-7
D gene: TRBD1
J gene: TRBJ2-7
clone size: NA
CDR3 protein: CASSLGQGKVYEQYF
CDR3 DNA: TGTGCCAGCAGCTTAGGACAGGGGAAAGTCTACGAGCAGTACTTC

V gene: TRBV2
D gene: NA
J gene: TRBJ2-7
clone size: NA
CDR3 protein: CASSWGLPRQYF
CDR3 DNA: TGTGCCAGCAGTTGGGGACTGCCGCGGCAGTACTTC

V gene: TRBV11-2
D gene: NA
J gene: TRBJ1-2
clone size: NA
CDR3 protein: CASSLGRDNYQRYGYTF
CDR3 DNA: TGTGCCAGCAGCTTAGGCCGGGACAATTACCAACGATATGGCTACACCTTC

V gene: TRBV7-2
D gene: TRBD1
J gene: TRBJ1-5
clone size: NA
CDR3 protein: CASSLRTGGPNQPQHF
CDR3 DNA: TGTGCCAGCAGCCTTCGGACAGGGGGTCCCAATCAGCCCCAGCATTTT

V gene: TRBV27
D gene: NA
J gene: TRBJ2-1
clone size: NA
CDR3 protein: CASSLLGEGEQFF
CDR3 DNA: TGTGCCAGCAGTTTATTAGGCGAGGGAGAGCAGTTCTTC

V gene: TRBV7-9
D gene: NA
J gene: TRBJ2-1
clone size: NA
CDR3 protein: CASGRQVDNEQFF
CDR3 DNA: TGTGCCAGCGGTCGACAGGTAGACAATGAGCAGTTCTTC

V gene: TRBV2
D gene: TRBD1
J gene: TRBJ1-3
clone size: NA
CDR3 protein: CASSPGGQGYSGNTIYF
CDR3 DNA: TGTGCCAGCAGTCCCGGGGGACAGGGATACTCTGGAAACACCATATATTTT

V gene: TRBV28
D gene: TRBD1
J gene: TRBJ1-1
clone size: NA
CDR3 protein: CASRYGTGGFAFF
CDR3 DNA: TGTGCCAGCAGGTATGGGACAGGGGGTTTCGCTTTCTTT

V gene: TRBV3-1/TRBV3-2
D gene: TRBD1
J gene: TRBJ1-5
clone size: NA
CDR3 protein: CASSHGQDNQPQHF
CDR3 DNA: TGTGCCAGCAGCCATGGACAGGACAATCAGCCCCAGCATTTT

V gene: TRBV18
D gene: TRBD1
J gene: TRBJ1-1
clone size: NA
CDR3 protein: CASSPQDRGFSSEAFF
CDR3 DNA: TGTGCCAGCTCACCACAGGACAGGGGTTTTAGTAGTGAAGCTTTCTTT

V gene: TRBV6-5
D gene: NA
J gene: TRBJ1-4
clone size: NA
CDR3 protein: CASGHRAENEKLFF
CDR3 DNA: TGTGCCAGCGGACACAGGGCAGAGAATGAAAAACTGTTTTTT

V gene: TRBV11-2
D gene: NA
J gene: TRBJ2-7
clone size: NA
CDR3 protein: CASSPSTGYEQYF
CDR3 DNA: TGTGCCAGCAGCCCCTCGACCGGGTACGAGCAGTACTTC

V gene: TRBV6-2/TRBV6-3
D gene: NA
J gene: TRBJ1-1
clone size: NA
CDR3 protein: CASSYSGGGRTEAFF
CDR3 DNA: TGTGCCAGCAGTTACTCGGGGGGGGGACGAACTGAAGCTTTCTTT

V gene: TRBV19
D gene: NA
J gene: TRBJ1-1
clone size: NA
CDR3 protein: CASSIDRGYEAFF
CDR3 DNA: TGTGCCAGTAGTATAGATCGGGGATACGAAGCTTTCTTT

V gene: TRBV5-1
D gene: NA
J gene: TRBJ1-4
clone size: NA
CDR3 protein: CASRLTQGEKLFF
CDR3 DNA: TGCGCCAGCAGGCTTACCCAGGGGGAAAAACTGTTTTTT

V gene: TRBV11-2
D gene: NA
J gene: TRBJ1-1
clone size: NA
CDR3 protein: CASSLGWRQNTEAFF
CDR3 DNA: TGTGCCAGCAGCTTAGGGTGGCGGCAGAACACTGAAGCTTTCTTT

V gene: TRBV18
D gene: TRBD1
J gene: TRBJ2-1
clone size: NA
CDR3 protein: CASSSFGPTGGGHNEQFF
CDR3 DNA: TGTGCCAGCTCTTCTTTTGGTCCGACAGGGGGAGGTCACAATGAGCAGTTCTTC

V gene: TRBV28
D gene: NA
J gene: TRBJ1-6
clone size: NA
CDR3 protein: CASTRSGGGSPLHF
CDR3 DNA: TGTGCCAGCACCCGTTCGGGGGGTGGGTCACCCCTCCACTTT

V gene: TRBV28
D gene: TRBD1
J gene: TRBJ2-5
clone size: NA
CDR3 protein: CASSTRTGPQETQYF
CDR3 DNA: TGTGCCAGCAGCACCCGGACAGGACCCCAAGAGACCCAGTACTTC